This T cell receptor beta chain was retrieved from a study of PD-1 blockade in classical Hodgkin lymphoma (dated by TCRdb to about 2020). Some background on the complete study: Nivolumab dosing was 3 mg/kg intravenously every 2 weeks, continuing until either disease progression or unacceptable toxicity. A peripheral blood immune signature of response to PD-1 blockade in classical Hodgkin lymphoma was defined using TCR beta sequencing and CyTOF. Study-wide conclusions, independent of this receptor: Trial patients achieving complete response had baseline diversity similar to newly diagnosed patients, whereas partial responders and progressors had significantly lower diversity. Only a single clinical trial cohort was studied, and what caused the repertoire differences, possibly disease activity or prior therapy, remained undefined. Diversity was lower in patients who began nivolumab less than 1 year after ASCT, so these patients were left out of later analyses to avoid confounding by immune reconstitution. Baseline TCR diversity was reported to be lower in newly diagnosed patients than in healthy donors and to be lower still in relapsed/refractory patients. A significant rise by C4D1 was seen in CD4+ but not CD8+ TCR diversity (p=0.0027 vs p=0.16), with the rise being most apparent in complete responders (p=0.02).

Turning to this clone: Its antigen is still unknown. Base qualities are missing; no much larger clone stands one base away.

The CDR1 and CDR2 encoded by the germline V gene are SGDLS and YYNGEE. V has 0 bases trimmed and J has 5 bases trimmed; junction bases matching no gene number 8. The cysteine opens and the phenylalanine closes a CDR3 of 16 amino acids. Only the CDR3 DNA is retained, 48 bases long and in frame from the first base. The time point tag for this specimen amounts to: cycle 2 day 1 (C2D1) of nivolumab. All trial patients had relapsed after autologous stem cell transplantation, with cohorts A, B and C differing in prior brentuximab vedotin exposure. The trial cohort comprised more than 55 patients with relapsed/refractory classical Hodgkin lymphoma whose best overall responses were complete response, partial response or progressive disease. Trial patients were treated with single-agent nivolumab in the multi-cohort phase II CheckMate 205 trial. An independent review committee assessed best overall response by applying the 2007 International Working Group response criteria. Trial PBMCs were collected just before the start of nivolumab (C1D1) and during therapy at cycle 2 day 1 and cycle 4 day 1. Peripheral blood was collected in 8 mL Vacutainer Cell Preparation Tubes, from which PBMCs were isolated by centrifugation and then cryopreserved.

Genomic DNA was isolated using the Qiagen DNeasy kit from unsorted PBMCs as well as from negatively selected CD4+ and CD8+ fractions. TCR beta CDR3 regions were subjected to amplification by immunoSEQ multiplex PCR with primers that anneal to V and J segments. Amplification bias was minimized using a synthetic immune receptor repertoire, and residual bias was removed computationally after sequencing. In the paper's pipeline: Repertoire diversity was quantified as the Shannon entropy index using custom Python scripts. Unsorted, CD4+ and CD8+ repertoires were analyzed separately, except for combined analyses in which CD4+ and CD8+ sequences were merged in silico. Clonal expansion was defined as at least a 2-fold frequency increase after treatment relative to C1D1, with a pseudocount of 0.5 for undetected baseline clones. Singleton clones were defined as clones with 0 or 1 copy at C1D1, and non-singleton clones were defined as clones with 2 or more copies. Clones expanded in unsorted samples were labelled as CD4+, CD8+ or unknown by matching protein sequences in sorted samples from the same patient. Diversity changes from C1D1 to C4D1 were tested in paired samples using Wilcoxon tests. In its TCRdb copy, this immuneACCESS table keeps in-frame sequences only and misses some clones. Where compared with another copy, unresolved V genes explain less than half of these, and the others have no known cause. The V and J calls and the clone size are those of that table, but D and trimming were determined from the DNA. This sample has 75,000 to 100,000 clones in its table, and 75% to 85% of those were observed once. The top ten hold roughly 15% of the sample.

Recombination connected TRBV9 to TRBJ2-7, with 10 central nucleotides matching TRBD1. This receptor was identified in a human donor with classical Hodgkin lymphoma. The input for sequencing was peripheral blood mononuclear cells (PBMCs), taken before the second cycle of nivolumab. The sequence in DNA is TGTGCCAGCAGCGTAGCTCCGGGACAGGGGTTCCACGAGCAGTACTTC. Its product reads: CASSVAPGQGFHEQYF.